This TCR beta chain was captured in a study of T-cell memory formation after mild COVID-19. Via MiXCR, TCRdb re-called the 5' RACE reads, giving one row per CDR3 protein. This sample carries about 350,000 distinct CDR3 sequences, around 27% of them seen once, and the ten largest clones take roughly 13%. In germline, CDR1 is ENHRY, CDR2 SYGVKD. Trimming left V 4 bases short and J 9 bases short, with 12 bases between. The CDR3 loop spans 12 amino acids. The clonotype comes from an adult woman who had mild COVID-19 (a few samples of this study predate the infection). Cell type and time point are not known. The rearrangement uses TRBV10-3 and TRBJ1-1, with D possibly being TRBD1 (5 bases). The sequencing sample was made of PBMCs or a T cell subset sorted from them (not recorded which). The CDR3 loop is CAISGGGAKAFF. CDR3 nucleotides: TGTGCCATCAGTGGGGGAGGGGCCAAAGCTTTCTTT.